Listed below are T cell receptor beta chains from one sample, sequenced in a study of T cell responses to AZD1222 COVID-19 vaccine. Assay: immunoSEQ multiplex PCR; the TCRdb copy retains only in-frame clones and omits some. The data show some 130,000 clones, about 94% seen once. The sample consisted of peripheral blood, taken on day 0 of AZD1222 vaccination. These receptors came from an adult in good health. The CDR3 runs from the conserved cysteine through the conserved F or W. Fields, in order: J gene, V gene, CDR3 protein.

>TRBJ1-3|TRBV4-1
CASSPRRGPNSGNTIYF
>TRBJ2-7|TRBV4-2
CASSQLGLGTYEQYF
>TRBJ2-7|TRBV15
CATSRGVQGSEQYF
>TRBJ1-1|TRBV2
CASSDRFMNTEAFF
>TRBJ2-1|TRBV19
CASSITGSLWNEQFF
>TRBJ1-1|TRBV11-2
CASSSGQGIDTEAFF
>TRBJ2-3|TRBV10-1
CATGGKRSTDTQYF
>TRBJ1-1|TRBV19
CASSIRANTEAFF
>TRBJ2-1|TRBV2
CASSSSRLSYNEQFF
>TRBJ2-3|TRBV7-6
CASSSLAGGSTDTQYF
>TRBJ2-7|TRBV5-6
CASTRTGWDEQYF
>TRBJ1-5|TRBV19
CASSMSVGKDQPQHF
>TRBJ1-5|TRBV2
CASSLSGISNQPQHF
>TRBJ2-1|TRBV9
CASSVVSDGFYNEQFF
>TRBJ2-7|TRBV4-2
CASSQGASGAYEQYF
>TRBJ2-2|TRBV10-2
CASSGTGPLSGELFF
>TRBJ2-7|TRBV5-4
CASSFLAGEQYF
>TRBJ1-1|TRBV3-1/TRBV3-2
CASIPSGVSTEAFF
>TRBJ2-7|TRBV5-1
CASSPDRSYEQYF
>TRBJ2-7|TRBV19
CASSIRGESYEQYF
>TRBJ2-2|TRBV7-3
CASSLTGENTGELFF